One sample yielded the 28 T cell receptor beta chains listed below, sequenced in a study of blood T cell repertoires in COVID-19. Profiled with immunoSEQ multiplex PCR; TCRdb holds only in-frame clones, not every one. Of about 110,000 clones listed, 71% were seen once; the top ten hold 1.8%. The sequencing input was peripheral blood. The receptor source for this set is a woman aged 35 to 49 with acute or convalescent COVID-19.

The rearrangement uses TRBV5-1 and TRBJ2-7; 11 bases are shared with TRBD1. CDR1 SGHRS and CDR2 YFSETQ come from the germline V gene. The CDR3 is 15 amino acids. Trimming cost V 2 bases and J 4 bases; bases outside gene matches: 5. The CDR3 DNA reads as TGCGCCAGCAGCTTTGCCGGGACAGGGGGGTACGAGCAGTACTTC. Protein product: CASSFAGTGGYEQYF.

The J gene is TRBJ1-5, the V gene TRBV30, with a tentative D call TRBD1 (5 bases). The CDR3 sequence is 14 residues long. The germline V gene encodes CDR1 GTSNPN and CDR2 SVGIG (reference sequence). V was clipped by 2 bases and J by 3 bases, with 11 bases between them. The CDR3 DNA reads TGTGCCTGGAGTATGGGAGGGGCCAATCAGCCCCAGCATTTT. Translating gives CAWSMGGANQPQHF.

The chain employs TRBV5-6 and TRBJ1-5; TRBD1 might be the D (6 bases). Germline V gene sequence: CDR1 SGHDT, CDR2 YYEEEE. V was pared by 1 base and J by 4 bases, with 18 bases between. This CDR3 comprises 17 residues. The DNA of the CDR3 is TGTGCCAGCAGCTTGTACGGGGCCGGTCAGGGGAATCAGCCCCAGCATTTT. Amino acid sequence: CASSLYGAGQGNQPQHF.

The gene calls are TRBV7-2 and TRBJ2-5; 12 bases agree with TRBD2. The germline V gene encodes CDR1 SGHTA and CDR2 FQGNSA. This CDR3 comprises 18 residues. Trimming cost V 1 base and J 2 bases; bases outside gene matches: 8. The CDR3 region has the DNA TGTGCCAGCAGCTTAGTGGCTAGCGGGGGGGCGTCTCAAGAGACCCAGTACTTC. It translates to CASSLVASGGASQETQYF. Variable domain in full (rest from reference TRBV7-2 and TRBJ2-5): GAGVSQSPSNKVTEKGKDVELRCDPISGHTALYWYRQSLGQGLEFLIYFQGNSAPDKSGLPSDRFSAERTGGSVSTLTIQRTQQEDSAVYLCASSLVASGGASQETQYFGPGTRLLVL.

The CDR3 is CASSLYREQANYGYTF. CDR3 DNA: TGTGCCAGCAGCCTTTACCGGGAGCAAGCTAACTATGGCTACACCTTC. The gene calls are TRBV7-2 and TRBJ1-2, with D unclear. The germline V gene has CDR1 SGHTA and CDR2 FQGNSA. The CDR3 has 16 amino acids. V dropped 5 bases and J dropped 0 bases, with 16 bases sitting between them.

The chain recombines TRBV19 with TRBJ2-7; 10 bases are shared with TRBD2. CDR1 and CDR2 from the germline V gene are LNHDA and SQIVND (reference sequence). The CDR3 extends over 16 amino acids. V lost 5 bases, J lost 1 base, and 8 bases stayed unmatched. The CDR3 bases are TGTGCCAGTAGTGACATCACTAGCGGGGTTTCCTACGAGCAGTACTTC. It translates to CASSDITSGVSYEQYF.

This chain uses TRBV3-1 (or the pseudogene TRBV3-2) with TRBJ2-3, with D perhaps matching TRBD2 (7 bases). The CDR3 has 14 amino acids. Germline CDR1 is LGHDT and CDR2 is YNNKEL (reference sequence). The V gene lost 4 bases and the J gene lost 2 bases, with 10 bases spanning the gap. DNA of the CDR3: TGTGCCAGCAGCCCGGGGGGCAACACAGATACGCAGTATTTT. Translated, it gives CASSPGGNTDTQYF.

The chain is built from TRBV6-1 and TRBJ2-4, with D perhaps TRBD1 (5 bases). Per germline, CDR1 MNHNS and CDR2 SASEGT. The V end was cut by 1 base, the J end by 6 bases, with 10 bases between. The CDR3 sequence is 14 residues long. CDR3 in DNA: TGTGCCAGCAGTGAAGATTCAGGGTCAAACATTCAGTACTTC. Its protein is CASSEDSGSNIQYF.

The V call is TRBV10-3, the J call TRBJ1-3; tentative D call: TRBD1 (6 bases). Germline V gives CDR1 ENHRY, CDR2 SYGVKD. Trimming stripped 2 bases from V and 0 bases from J, with 11 bases between. The CDR3 is 16 residues long. The CDR3 here is CAISERGFYSGNTIYF. The CDR3 DNA reads as TGTGCCATCAGTGAGAGGGGGTTCTACTCTGGAAACACCATATATTTT.

The V call is TRBV5-1, the J call TRBJ1-2; perhaps TRBD1 as D (6 bases). This CDR3 comprises 14 residues. V lost 3 bases and J lost 3, with 12 bases in between. Germline assignment: CDR1 SGHRS and CDR2 YFSETQ. DNA for the CDR3: TGCGCCAGCAGCTATACAGGGTCGGACTATGGCTACACCTTC. Translating it yields CASSYTGSDYGYTF. The whole variable domain, remainder taken from reference TRBV5-1 and TRBJ1-2, is KAGVTQTPRYLIKTRGQQVTLSCSPISGHRSVSWYQQTPGQGLQFLFEYFSETQRNKGNFPGRFSGRQFSNSRSEMNVSTLELGDSALYLCASSYTGSDYGYTFGSGTRLTVV.

The table lists this clone with a count of one. This chain connects TRBV7-9 to TRBJ2-1; no clear D gene. CDR1 and CDR2 from the germline V gene are SEHNR and FQNEAQ (reference sequence). This CDR3 comprises 12 residues. V shed 5 bases and J shed 8 bases, with 10 bases lying between them. Here the CDR3 reads CASSPPSDEQFF. CDR3 nucleotides: TGTGCCAGCAGCCCCCCCTCAGATGAGCAGTTCTTC.

The chain links TRBV5-1 to TRBJ1-2; D remains ambiguous. The germline gives CDR1 SGHRS, CDR2 YFSETQ. The CDR3 consists of 15 residues. The V gene lost 0 bases and the J gene lost 7 bases, with 16 bases spanning the gap. The CDR3 sequence is CASSLAGTNAGGYTF. The CDR3 nucleotides are TGCGCCAGCAGCTTGGCCGGCACTAATGCGGGTGGCTACACCTTC.

This sequence joins TRBV18 and TRBJ2-5; TRBD1 aligns across 9 bases. The ends lost 4 bases at V and 4 bases at J; junction bases unmatched: 7. CDR3 length: 15 amino acids. Germline V CDR1 and CDR2: KGHSH, LQKENI. CDR3: CASSRQGQGGETQYF. As DNA, the CDR3 is TGTGCCAGCTCACGCCAGGGACAGGGCGGAGAGACCCAGTACTTC.

The chain couples TRBV4-1 to TRBJ2-1, with a possible D match to TRBD2 (5 bases). V was cut by 1 base and J by 7 bases, with 11 bases left in between. The CDR3 consists of 14 residues. Germline V gives CDR1 MGHRA, CDR2 YSYEKL. The CDR3 loop is CASSQVGEANEQFF. Here the CDR3 DNA reads TGCGCCAGCAGCCAAGTGGGAGAGGCGAATGAGCAGTTCTTC.

The chain joins TRBV19 to TRBJ1-2; D is possibly TRBD1 (5 bases). The V end was cut by 3 bases, the J end by 4 bases, with 24 bases between. Germline CDR1 LNHDA, CDR2 SQIVND (reference sequence). This CDR3 comprises 18 residues. The CDR3 bases are TGTGCCAGTAGTATTGGTTTGCGGGGGAATGGAAGGGTCTATGGCTACACCTTC. Protein product: CASSIGLRGNGRVYGYTF.

This sequence joins TRBV20-1 and TRBJ2-2, with 7 bases lining up with TRBD2. V lost 3 bases to trimming and J lost 0 bases; unmatched junction nucleotides: 7. Germline V CDR1 and CDR2: DFQATT, SNEGSKA (reference sequence). This CDR3 region has 16 residues. As DNA, the CDR3 is TGCAGTGCTAGTCCTCCGGGACTACCGAACACCGGGGAGCTGTTTTTT. It is translated as CSASPPGLPNTGELFF.

The rearrangement joins TRBV7-3 to TRBJ2-1, with 7 bases matching TRBD1. CDR1 is SGHTA and CDR2 is FQGTGA in the germline V gene. This CDR3 is built from 11 residues. Losses at the gene ends were 3 bases for V and 10 bases for J; bases not matched to a gene: 0. CDR3 sequence (DNA): TGTGCCAGCAGCTTGGACAGGGAGCAGTTCTTC. This codes for CASSLDREQFF.

This chain links TRBV7-5 with TRBJ1-5; the DNA was not compared with TRBD1, the D call given in the table. TRBV7-5 is a pseudogene locus. The CDR3 consists of 15 residues. CDR3 sequence (DNA): TGTGTCAGAAGCTCGGGGACAGGGGGCAATCAGCCCCAGCATTTT. Residues: CVRSSGTGGNQPQHF.

This clone was observed a handful of times. J is TRBJ1-4 and V is TRBV29-1; unclear D gene. Germline assignment: CDR1 SQVTM and CDR2 ANQGSEA. V lost 5 bases to trimming and J lost 7 bases, with 14 bases between them. The CDR3 is 13 amino acids. The CDR3 bases are TGCAGCGTTCTCAGGATGTTGGGTGAAAAACTGTTTTTT. This translates into CSVLRMLGEKLFF.

The chain recombines TRBV2 with TRBJ2-3; 9 nucleotides line up with TRBD2. The CDR3 is 14 amino acids. Germline V CDR1 and CDR2: SNHLY, FYNNEI. V lost 8 bases and J lost 1; bases outside the gene matches: 4. The DNA for the CDR3 is TGTGCCAGCGCTCAGCGGGGGGGCACAGATACGCAGTATTTT. Its protein product is CASAQRGGTDTQYF. The variable domain in full, completed from reference TRBV2 and TRBJ2-3, reads EPEVTQTPSHQVTQMGQEVILRCVPISNHLYFYWYRQILGQKVEFLVSFYNNEISEKSEIFDDQFSVERPDGSNFTLKIRSTKLEDSAMYFCASAQRGGTDTQYFGPGTRLTVL.

This clone was seen only a few times. The genes are TRBV6-5 and TRBJ1-1, with 8 positions matching TRBD1. Germline values: CDR1 MNHEY, CDR2 SVGAGI. The CDR3 totals 15 residues. After removal of 7 bases from V and 6 bases from J, the junction contained 13 bases not matched to a gene. The CDR3 DNA is TGTGCCAGCACTGTACAGGGGGGAGGGTACGCTGAAGCTTTCTTT. Amino acids: CASTVQGGGYAEAFF.

The genes are TRBV7-2 and TRBJ2-2; possibly TRBD2 for D (5 bases). The V and J ends lost 1 base and 3 bases respectively, with 18 bases between them. The CDR3 totals 18 residues. CDR1 and CDR2 (germline): SGHTA, FQGNSA. The chain's CDR3 is CASSLGSDLAEYTGELFF. DNA for the CDR3: TGTGCCAGCAGCTTAGGTTCGGATCTAGCAGAATACACCGGGGAGCTGTTTTTT.

J is TRBJ1-6 and V is TRBV28; 10 nucleotides align to TRBD1. Per the germline V gene, CDR1 is MDHEN and CDR2 is SYDVKM. The CDR3 contains 15 residues. J gave up 9 bases and V 6 bases, and 8 bases lay outside the gene matches. CDR3 DNA: TGTGCCAGCAGACCAGTGACAGGGGGCGGTTCACCCCTCCACTTT. As protein: CASRPVTGGGSPLHF.

This rearrangement joins TRBV7-6 to TRBJ1-3; 7 positions agree with TRBD1. The V gene end was trimmed by 5 bases and the J gene end by 3 bases; junction bases not matched to a gene: 10. Germline loops: CDR1 SGHVS, CDR2 FNYEAQ. The CDR3 length is 16 residues. CDR3 sequence: CASSPRTGAVGNTIYF. In DNA, the CDR3 is TGTGCCAGCAGCCCGAGGACAGGAGCAGTTGGAAACACCATATATTTT. Looking up the rest from reference TRBV7-6 and TRBJ1-3 gives the full variable domain: GAGVSQSPRYKVTKRGQDVALRCDPISGHVSLYWYRQALGQGPEFLTYFNYEAQQDKSGLPNDRFSAERPEGSISTLTIQRTEQRDSAMYRCASSPRTGAVGNTIYFGEGSWLTVV.

This chain joins TRBV24-1 and TRBJ2-3; 7 bases are shared with TRBD1. The CDR3 spans 15 residues. Germline V gene lookup returns CDR1 KGHDR and CDR2 SFDVKD. With V trimmed by 4 bases and J by 5 bases, 8 bases remained unmatched. CDR3 loop: CATSDQRGPGDTQYF. CDR3 bases: TGTGCCACCAGTGACCAAAGGGGGCCCGGAGATACGCAGTATTTT.

This clone was seen a few times. J is TRBJ1-3 and V is TRBV4-2; TRBD1 might be the D (5 bases). V was trimmed by 0 bases and J by 0 bases, leaving 12 bases between them. The CDR3 sequence is 17 residues long. CDR1 and CDR2 from the germline V gene are LGHNA and YNFKEQ. The CDR3 spells CASSQETPDSSGNTIYF. The DNA for the CDR3 is TGTGCCAGCAGCCAAGAAACCCCAGACAGCTCTGGAAACACCATATATTTT.

The chain carries TRBV5-1 and TRBJ1-6; the D is unclear. This CDR3 region has 15 residues. The V gene's germline CDR1 is SGHRS and CDR2 YFSETQ. Trimming pared 0 bases from V and 7 bases from J, leaving 11 bases between. This CDR3 reads CASSLEAASNSPLHF. The CDR3 DNA reads TGCGCCAGCAGCTTGGAAGCCGCCTCAAATTCACCCCTCCACTTT.

This clone has just a few counts. V and J are TRBV14 and TRBJ1-1, with a weak D call TRBD1 (5 bases). Germline V gene data show CDR1 as SGHDN and CDR2 as FVKESK. The CDR3 is made up of 16 amino acids. Trimming took 1 base from V and 2 from J, leaving 14 bases between them. The CDR3 region has the DNA TGTGCCAGCAGCCAAGGTTTAGGACATATAAACACTGAAGCTTTCTTT. It specifies CASSQGLGHINTEAFF.